Each of the 15 T cell receptor beta chains below was sequenced from the same sample in a study of cytomegalovirus exposure and HLA in healthy donors. PCR employed 60 Vbeta and 13 Jbeta primers. TCRdb's table, derived via immunoSEQ multiplex PCR, lists solely in-frame clones and lacks some. This table has approximately 200,000 clones, roughly 81% appearing once. Specimen: PBMCs. Receptors were obtained from a woman between 25 and 40 years old in good health and CMV-seropositive.

This clone was observed a handful of times. The genes are TRBV4-1 and TRBJ2-7; 8 positions match TRBD2. With 2 bases clipped from V and 0 bases from J, the junction kept 0 bases outside the gene matches. CDR3 length: 14 amino acids. In germline, CDR1 is MGHRA, CDR2 YSYEKL. CDR3 nucleotide sequence: TGCGCCAGCAGCCAAACTAGCGGCTCCTACGAGCAGTACTTC. Amino acid sequence: CASSQTSGSYEQYF.

This chain joins TRBV11-1 and TRBJ2-7; 11 bases line up with TRBD1. The CDR3 is made up of 15 amino acids. V lost 4 bases, J lost 5 bases, and 7 bases stayed unmatched. Per the germline V gene, CDR1 is SGHAT and CDR2 is FQDESV (reference sequence). The CDR3: CASSSRTGGHHEQYF. The CDR3 DNA is TGTGCCAGCAGCTCCCGGACAGGGGGCCACCACGAGCAGTACTTC. Full variable domain (rest looked up from reference TRBV11-1 and TRBJ2-7): EAEVAQSPRYKITEKSQAVAFWCDPISGHATLYWYRQILGQGPELLVQFQDESVVDDSQLPKDRFSAERLKGVDSTLKIQPAELGDSAMYLCASSSRTGGHHEQYFGPGTRLTVT.

The chain has TRBV6-1 and TRBJ2-1; tentatively, D is TRBD2 (5 bases). This CDR3 spans 14 amino acids. CDR1 is MNHNS and CDR2 is SASEGT in the germline V gene. V lost 7 bases and J 0 bases, leaving 10 bases between the germline ends. The CDR3 protein is CASNAGSSYNEQFF. The CDR3 DNA sequence: TGTGCCAGCAACGCGGGCAGCTCCTACAATGAGCAGTTCTTC.

On this clone: The junction departs from the called germline gene at one end, perhaps through a read error. The chain joins TRBV7-9 to TRBJ1-2; perhaps TRBD1 as D (5 bases). This CDR3 has 14 residues. The germline gives CDR1 SEHNR, CDR2 FQNEAQ (reference sequence). Written as DNA, the CDR3 is TGTTCCAGCAGCTTAGTGTCAGGGAACTATGGCTACACCTTC. Protein: CSSSLVSGNYGYTF.

This sequence joins TRBV6-5 and TRBJ1-4; tentatively, D is TRBD1 (5 bases). Germline V gives CDR1 MNHEY, CDR2 SVGAGI. This CDR3 is 13 amino acids long. V lost 7 bases and J 6 bases, leaving 12 bases between the germline ends. CDR3 sequence reads: CASKGLLHEKLFF. As DNA, the CDR3 is TGTGCCAGCAAGGGGCTCCTCCATGAAAAACTGTTTTTT.

The chain employs TRBV5-1 and TRBJ1-4, with D possibly being TRBD1 (6 bases). The germline V gene encodes CDR1 SGHRS and CDR2 YFSETQ. CDR3 length: 13 amino acids. The V end was cut by 5 bases, the J end by 5 bases, with 10 bases between. Written as DNA, the CDR3 is TGCGCCAGCAGGGACAGAACCAATGAAAAACTGTTTTTT. Translating it yields CASRDRTNEKLFF.

This chain uses TRBV27 with TRBJ1-2; 12 nucleotides agree with TRBD1. V was clipped by 8 bases and J by 5 bases; unmatched bases: 6. This CDR3 contains 14 residues. Germline V gives CDR1 MNHEY, CDR2 SMNVEV (reference sequence). CDR3 region: CASGTGQGAYGYTF. CDR3 DNA: TGTGCCAGCGGGACGGGACAGGGGGCATATGGCTACACCTTC.

The chain is built from TRBV6-1 and TRBJ1-3; possible D gene TRBD1, 6 bases. Germline CDR1 and CDR2: MNHNS and SASEGT. This CDR3 region has 14 residues. V shed 2 bases and J shed 2 bases, with 7 bases lying between them. In DNA form, the CDR3 reads TGTGCCAGCAGTGAACCAGGGGCTGGAAACACCATATATTTT. As protein: CASSEPGAGNTIYF.

CDR3 DNA sequence: TGTGCCAGCAGCTTAGGCAGGGGTTCCTCTGGAAACACCATATATTTT. Its translation is CASSLGRGSSGNTIYF. V usage is TRBV7-6 and J usage is TRBJ1-3; TRBD1 might be the D (6 bases). Trimming shortened V by 1 base and J by 0 bases, and 10 bases separated the two germline ends. The CDR3 sequence is 16 residues long. The V gene's germline CDR1 is SGHVS and CDR2 FNYEAQ.

This clone was seen once. This chain links TRBV19 with TRBJ1-5, with D perhaps matching TRBD1 (5 bases). V lost 5 bases, J lost 6 bases, and 5 bases lay in between. Germline V gene lookup returns CDR1 LNHDA and CDR2 SQIVND (reference sequence). This CDR3 region has 11 residues. In DNA form, the CDR3 reads TGTGCCAGTAGTCAGGGTCAGCCCCAGCATTTT. It codes for CASSQGQPQHF. The full variable domain, in which reference TRBV19 and TRBJ1-5 provide the parts outside the CDR3, is DGGITQSPKYLFRKEGQNVTLSCEQNLNHDAMYWYRQDPGQGLRLIYYSQIVNDFQKGDIAEGYSVSREKKESFPLTVTSAQKNPTAFYLCASSQGQPQHFGDGTRLSIL.

V gene TRBV19 combines with J gene TRBJ1-2; D not resolved. CDR1 and CDR2 (germline): LNHDA, SQIVND (reference sequence). The CDR3 totals 14 residues. V dropped 3 bases and J dropped 2 bases, with 10 bases sitting between them. CDR3 loop: CASSIPPGNYGYTF. CDR3 DNA: TGTGCCAGTAGTATCCCACCCGGGAACTATGGCTACACCTTC. Combining the CDR3 with reference TRBV19 and TRBJ1-2 gives the whole variable domain DGGITQSPKYLFRKEGQNVTLSCEQNLNHDAMYWYRQDPGQGLRLIYYSQIVNDFQKGDIAEGYSVSREKKESFPLTVTSAQKNPTAFYLCASSIPPGNYGYTFGSGTRLTVV.

The chain links TRBV19 to TRBJ1-1, with D possibly TRBD1 on 5 matching bases. Trimming left V 5 bases short and J 1 base short, with 8 bases between. This CDR3 contains 13 residues. Germline assignment: CDR1 LNHDA and CDR2 SQIVND (reference sequence). This CDR3 is CASSWGGNTEAFF. CDR3 bases: TGTGCCAGTAGTTGGGGCGGGAACACTGAAGCTTTCTTT.

This clone turned up a few times. The chain has TRBV6-1 and TRBJ1-4, with D hard to call. Trimming shortened V by 2 bases and J by 5 bases, and 9 bases separated the two germline ends. Germline-derived CDR1 and CDR2 are MNHNS and SASEGT. This CDR3 contains 14 residues. CDR3 amino acids: CASSESWANEKLFF. In DNA form, the CDR3 reads TGTGCCAGCAGTGAATCCTGGGCCAATGAAAAACTGTTTTTT.

CDR3 residues: CSVKGLNYEQYF. DNA for the CDR3: TGCAGCGTGAAGGGACTGAACTACGAGCAGTACTTC. The V and J genes are TRBV29-1 and TRBJ2-7; possible D gene TRBD2, 6 bases. V was trimmed by 6 bases and J by 3 bases, leaving 12 bases between them. CDR1 and CDR2 from the germline V gene are SQVTM and ANQGSEA. This CDR3 is 12 amino acids long.

The genes are TRBV5-1 and TRBJ2-1; TRBD2 aligns across 12 bases. This CDR3 has 15 amino acids. The ends lost 3 bases at V and 7 bases at J; junction bases unmatched: 5. CDR1 SGHRS and CDR2 YFSETQ come from the germline V gene. CDR3 in amino acids: CASSSGLAGRNEQFF. Written as DNA, the CDR3 is TGCGCCAGCAGCTCCGGACTAGCGGGGAGGAATGAGCAGTTCTTC.